A selection of T cell receptor beta chains follows, all from one sample in a study of graft-versus-host responses after intestinal transplantation. TCRdb's copy holds only in-frame clones and misses some; the assay was immunoSEQ multiplex PCR. The table has about 21,000 clones, 50% to 65% seen once. This specimen was alloreactive CD4+ T cells from a mixed lymphocyte reaction culture, taken before intestinal transplant. The receptors originated from a human patient who received an intestinal transplant. Each CDR3 is given with its conserved first and last residue. Fields, in order: V gene, clone size, J gene, D gene, CDR3 protein, CDR3 DNA. The D gene is left open where the match is weak. Rows give clone size only sometimes, using once, few, many, or a class for an expanded clone.

>TRBV10-1|.|TRBJ2-5|.
CASREVGAGETQYF
TGCGCCAGCAGAGAGGTGGGGGCTGGGGAGACCCAGTACTTC
>TRBV5-1|once|TRBJ1-5|.
CASSLEGSPNQPQHF
TGCGCCAGCAGCTTGGAGGGGTCCCCAAATCAGCCCCAGCATTTT
>TRBV5-5|few|TRBJ2-1|TRBD1
CASSLVGQVQFF
TGTGCCAGCAGCTTGGTTGGACAGGTGCAGTTCTTC
>TRBV5-1|few|TRBJ2-1|.
CASSPAMTYNEQFF
TGCGCCAGCAGCCCCGCGATGACCTACAATGAGCAGTTCTTC
>TRBV5-6|.|TRBJ1-2|.
CASSFLGGPNYGYTF
TGTGCCAGCAGCTTTCTCGGAGGGCCAAACTATGGCTACACCTTC
>TRBV11-3|.|TRBJ2-1|.
CASSLGIGGHNEQFF
TGTGCCAGCAGCTTGGGGATAGGGGGTCACAATGAGCAGTTCTTC
>TRBV7-9|.|TRBJ2-2|.
CASSSLAVNTGELFF
TGTGCCAGCAGCTCGCTAGCAGTTAACACCGGGGAGCTGTTTTTT
>TRBV5-4|.|TRBJ1-1|.
CASSLVTDTEAFF
TGTGCCAGCAGCTTGGTAACGGACACTGAAGCTTTCTTT
>TRBV10-1|once|TRBJ1-2|TRBD1
CASSESDRGDYGYTF
TGCGCCAGCAGTGAGTCGGACAGGGGAGACTATGGCTACACCTTC
>TRBV6-5|.|TRBJ1-4|.
CASSYRGAATNEKLFF
TGTGCCAGCAGTTACCGAGGAGCTGCAACTAATGAAAAACTGTTTTTT
>TRBV19|.|TRBJ1-2|TRBD1
CASSIAGGRGGYTF
TGTGCCAGTAGTATCGCAGGGGGAAGGGGTGGCTACACCTTC
>TRBV18|.|TRBJ2-1|.
CASSPYYLGHNEQFF
TGTGCCAGCTCACCGTATTACCTTGGGCACAATGAGCAGTTCTTC
>TRBV7-7|.|TRBJ2-5|.
CASSFNLGGETQYF
TGTGCCAGCAGCTTTAATCTCGGGGGAGAGACCCAGTACTTC
>TRBV5-1|.|TRBJ1-1|TRBD1
CASSLGQGVSTEAFF
TGCGCCAGCAGCCTGGGACAGGGAGTCAGCACTGAAGCTTTCTTT
>TRBV7-2|few|TRBJ2-4|.
CASSPQLAHRGNIQYF
TGTGCCAGCAGCCCTCAACTAGCCCATCGGGGAAACATTCAGTACTTC
>TRBV7-3|few|TRBJ2-3|TRBD2
CASSPRAGVADTQYF
TGTGCCAGCAGCCCCAGAGCGGGAGTGGCAGATACGCAGTATTTT
>TRBV30|.|TRBJ2-1|TRBD2
CAWCAGGGNEQFF
TGTGCCTGGTGTGCGGGAGGGGGGAATGAGCAGTTCTTC
>TRBV6-4|.|TRBJ2-4|TRBD1
CASSDYQTGAGKNIQYF
TGTGCCAGCAGTGACTACCAGACAGGGGCTGGCAAAAACATTCAGTACTTC
>TRBV18|.|TRBJ1-4|TRBD1
CASSPPYRGQEKLFF
TGTGCCAGCTCACCACCGTACAGGGGGCAGGAAAAACTGTTTTTT
>TRBV20-1|.|TRBJ1-2|.
CSVQENGYTF
TGCAGTGTTCAGGAAAATGGCTACACCTTC
>TRBV6-6|.|TRBJ1-1|TRBD1
CASSYSTGWTEAFF
TGTGCCAGCAGTTACTCGACAGGGTGGACTGAAGCTTTCTTT
>TRBV7-9|few|TRBJ1-3|.
CASSLGTAGNTIYF
TGTGCCAGCAGCCTCGGTACTGCGGGAAACACCATATATTTT
>TRBV6-6|once|TRBJ1-1|.
CASSYLAEIKNTEAFF
TGTGCCAGCAGTTATCTGGCCGAAATCAAGAACACTGAAGCTTTCTTT
>TRBV30|few|TRBJ2-7|TRBD1
CAWSAGGSSYEQYF
TGTGCCTGGAGTGCAGGGGGAAGCTCCTACGAGCAGTACTTC
>TRBV5-1|.|TRBJ2-1|TRBD2
CASSLGTSYNEQFF
TGCGCCAGCAGCTTGGGGACTAGCTACAATGAGCAGTTCTTC
>TRBV18|.|TRBJ1-1|TRBD1
CASTGQLVLSDTEAFF
TGTGCCAGCACGGGACAGCTGGTCCTATCCGACACTGAAGCTTTCTTT
>TRBV14|few|TRBJ2-3|.
CASSPNMRGGTQYF
TGTGCCAGCAGCCCCAACATGAGGGGAGGTACGCAGTATTTT
>TRBV7-2|.|TRBJ2-1|.
CASSAQTGSEQFF
TGTGCCAGCAGCGCCCAAACAGGGTCTGAGCAGTTCTTC
>TRBV18|.|TRBJ1-1|TRBD1
CASSTIQGDSEAFF
TGTGCCAGCTCAACCATACAGGGGGACTCTGAAGCTTTCTTT
>TRBV21-1|.|TRBJ1-4|.
CASSEPDRDIGKLFF
TGTGCCAGCAGCGAGCCGGACAGGGATATCGGAAAACTGTTTTTT
>TRBV18|.|TRBJ1-1|TRBD1
CASSPMTGWVNTEAFF
TGTGCCAGCTCACCGATGACAGGGTGGGTGAACACTGAAGCTTTCTTT
>TRBV7-2|once|TRBJ2-1|.
CASSLIPSEQFF
TGTGCCAGCAGCTTAATCCCCAGTGAGCAGTTCTTC
>TRBV19|.|TRBJ1-3|.
CASSNRWSSGNTIYF
TGTGCCAGTAGTAATAGATGGAGCTCTGGAAACACCATATATTTT
>TRBV14|.|TRBJ1-2|.
CASSRGVYRGYTF
TGTGCCAGCAGCCGGGGCGTCTATCGTGGCTACACCTTC
>TRBV7-8|.|TRBJ2-3|.
CASSPRGRSTDTQYF
TGTGCCAGCAGCCCCCGAGGGCGGAGCACAGATACGCAGTATTTT
>TRBV19|.|TRBJ2-5|TRBD1
CASSIKTGVASGDQYF
TGTGCCAGTAGTATAAAGACAGGGGTTGCTTCTGGAGACCAGTACTTC
>TRBV5-1|.|TRBJ2-2|TRBD2
CASSFPSGSTGELFF
TGCGCCAGCAGCTTTCCGAGCGGGAGTACCGGGGAGCTGTTTTTT
>TRBV30|.|TRBJ2-7|TRBD1
CAWSVAPGGAYEQYF
TGTGCCTGGAGTGTTGCGCCAGGGGGAGCCTACGAGCAGTACTTC
>TRBV5-1|.|TRBJ2-3|.
CASSFSTDTQYF
TGCGCCAGCAGCTTCTCTACAGATACGCAGTATTTT
>TRBV6-5|.|TRBJ1-5|.
CASSPSKPQHF
TGTGCCAGCAGTCCTTCTAAGCCCCAGCATTTT
>TRBV19|.|TRBJ2-3|TRBD2
CASSSSGRSDTQYF
TGTGCCAGTTCAAGTAGCGGGAGATCGGATACGCAGTATTTT
>TRBV18|.|TRBJ1-5|TRBD1
CASSRTGGNQPQHF
TGTGCCAGCTCACGGACAGGGGGCAATCAGCCCCAGCATTTT
>TRBV5-1|.|TRBJ2-3|TRBD2
CASSSAPAGVGGDTQYF
TGCGCCAGCAGCTCTGCCCCAGCGGGAGTCGGTGGAGATACGCAGTATTTT
>TRBV9|once|TRBJ2-4|TRBD2
CASSVGWGGNQYF
TGTGCCAGCAGCGTAGGGTGGGGGGGGAATCAGTACTTC
>TRBV6-5|.|TRBJ2-5|.
CASSYQGAETQYF
TGTGCCAGCAGTTACCAAGGGGCAGAGACCCAGTACTTC
>TRBV9|.|TRBJ2-5|.
CASSSRETQYF
TGTGCCAGCAGCTCCCGGGAGACCCAGTACTTC
>TRBV6-1|.|TRBJ2-5|TRBD1
CASNWDRASSQYF
TGTGCCAGCAATTGGGACAGGGCCTCATCCCAGTACTTC
>TRBV6-6|.|TRBJ2-5|TRBD2
CASSYPNSGSKETQYF
TGTGCCAGCAGTTACCCGAATAGCGGGAGTAAAGAGACCCAGTACTTC
>TRBV6-5|.|TRBJ2-7|.
CASSYSRGSYEQYF
TGTGCCAGCAGTTACTCACGCGGCTCCTACGAGCAGTACTTC
>TRBV6-5|.|TRBJ2-1|TRBD2
CASSYWGSGRVYEQFF
TGTGCCAGCAGTTACTGGGGTAGCGGGAGGGTTTATGAGCAGTTCTTC
>TRBV7-2|.|TRBJ1-2|TRBD1
CASSPWDRGGYTF
TGTGCCAGCAGCCCCTGGGACAGGGGAGGCTACACCTTC
>TRBV5-8|.|TRBJ2-1|TRBD2
CASSHPGTSGYFSYNEQFF
TGTGCCAGCAGCCACCCTGGGACTAGCGGGTACTTCTCCTACAATGAGCAGTTCTTC
>TRBV6-5|.|TRBJ1-2|.
CASSSQGNGYTF
TGTGCCAGCAGTTCGCAGGGAAATGGCTACACCTTC
>TRBV29-1|.|TRBJ1-2|.
CSVELNGQLYGYTF
TGCAGCGTTGAACTAAACGGACAGCTCTATGGCTACACCTTC
>TRBV9|.|TRBJ2-1|.
CASSVVPAGNNEQFF
TGTGCCAGCAGCGTAGTCCCGGCAGGGAACAATGAGCAGTTCTTC